The source of this TCR beta chain is a study of blood T cell repertoires in COVID-19. Overall study: Acute and convalescent COVID-19 specimens originated in the United States, Italy and Spain. Sample material is recorded as cDNA or gDNA derived from T cells, B-cell-depleted T cells, or PBMCs.

Germline loops: CDR1 SGHTA, CDR2 FQGNSA. Trimming pared 5 bases from V and 8 bases from J, leaving 15 bases between. The CDR3 is 13 residues long. Original processing methods: Using reference gene primer amplification, nucleated cell counts were estimated. The data were produced by immunoSEQ multiplex PCR, yet TCRdb's version contains in-frame clones alone and is incomplete. The DNA was the basis for D and trimming; V, J and clone size are from that table. The data contain tens of thousands of clones, roughly 82% of them singletons. Sequencing was performed on peripheral blood. J is TRBJ1-2 and V is TRBV7-2, with D tentatively TRBD1 (6 bases). The clonotype was recovered from a woman of 80 years or more with acute or convalescent COVID-19. CDR3 DNA sequence: TGTGCCAGCAGCCCCAAAGGGGGACAAGGCTACACCTTC. This gives the protein CASSPKGGQGYTF.